The 31 T cell receptor beta chains listed next were all sequenced from one sample in a study of T cell repertoires in cytomegalovirus infection. These receptors' antigens are unknown. TCRdb reprocessed the reads via MiXCR and lists one record per CDR3 protein. The sample includes about 900,000 distinct CDR3 sequences, 25% to 40% of them seen just once. The input for sequencing was cultured CD8+ T cells from PBMCs, taken from culture after CMV antigen stimulation. The receptors stem from a human donor in good health (CMV status not recorded). Some clones in this sample may be carry-over from other donors' samples.

This clonotype was found a few times. The gene calls are TRBV28 and TRBJ2-2, with a possible D match to TRBD1 (5 bases). This CDR3 has 16 amino acids. V lost 2 bases to trimming and J lost 3 bases, with 13 bases between them. Germline V gives CDR1 MDHEN, CDR2 SYDVKM. The CDR3: CASSLKGAPYTGELFF. CDR3 DNA sequence: TGTGCCAGCAGTTTAAAAGGGGCTCCGTACACCGGGGAGCTGTTTTTT.

The V call is TRBV28, the J call TRBJ2-5; a weak D match, TRBD2 (7 bases). The CDR3 sequence is 14 residues long. V dropped 6 bases and J dropped 2 bases, with 13 bases sitting between them. Germline V gene data show CDR1 as MDHEN and CDR2 as SYDVKM. In DNA, the CDR3 is TGTGCCAGCAGCGGGGGGCAGGCTCAAGAGACCCAGTACTTC. Translated, it gives CASSGGQAQETQYF.

This clonotype was seen repeatedly, ten times or more. The chain is built from TRBV27 and TRBJ1-1; a possible D gene is TRBD1 (5 bases). The CDR3 totals 13 residues. V lost 2 bases, J lost 6 bases, and 10 bases lay in between. Germline V gene sequence: CDR1 MNHEY, CDR2 SMNVEV (reference sequence). This CDR3 is CASSLGGVAEAFF. In nucleotides, the CDR3 is TGTGCCAGCAGTTTAGGGGGGGTTGCTGAAGCTTTCTTT.

This clonotype turned up a few times. V and J are TRBV10-3 and TRBJ1-4, with 7 bases lining up with TRBD1. This CDR3 is 18 amino acids long. Germline V gives CDR1 ENHRY, CDR2 SYGVKD. With V trimmed by 0 bases and J by 1 base, 8 bases remained unmatched. The CDR3 region is CAISESRGPEETNEKLFF. In nucleotides, the CDR3 is TGTGCCATCAGTGAGTCAAGGGGGCCGGAAGAAACTAATGAAAAACTGTTTTTT.

This clonotype appeared many times. The genes are TRBV7-9 and TRBJ2-6; 9 bases map to TRBD1. Germline CDR1 SEHNR, CDR2 FQNEAQ (reference sequence). V lost 3 bases and J lost 4; bases outside the gene matches: 13. CDR3 length equals 19 residues. CDR3 coding DNA: TGTGCCAGCAGCTTTGAGACGGGACAGGGCGTCGGGGGGGCCAACGTCCTGACTTTC. Residues: CASSFETGQGVGGANVLTF.

CDR3 sequence: CSARGLAEFNEQFF. CDR3 nucleotide sequence: TGCAGTGCTAGGGGACTAGCGGAGTTCAATGAGCAGTTCTTC. The gene calls are TRBV20-1 and TRBJ2-1; 11 nucleotides agree with TRBD2. The V and J ends lost 3 bases and 6 bases, in that order; junction bases with no gene match: 4. Germline V lookup: CDR1 DFQATT, CDR2 SNEGSKA (reference sequence). This CDR3 spans 14 amino acids.

This clonotype was observed a few times. This chain links TRBV10-3 with TRBJ2-1; D is ambiguous. V lost 5 bases and J lost 5, with 10 bases in between. Germline CDR1 ENHRY, CDR2 SYGVKD. This CDR3 is 13 amino acids long. The CDR3 protein is CAISSDSDNEQFF. The CDR3, as DNA: TGTGCCATCAGTTCTGACTCTGACAATGAGCAGTTCTTC.

This clonotype was picked up a small number of times. The chain is built from TRBV7-6 and TRBJ1-4; D gene ambiguous. The CDR3 contains 15 residues. V was pared by 5 bases and J by 8 bases, with 18 bases between. CDR1 and CDR2 (germline): SGHVS, FNYEAQ. The CDR3 sequence: CASSRYNREGEKLFF. For the CDR3, the DNA is TGTGCCAGCAGCCGCTACAACCGGGAAGGGGAAAAACTGTTTTTT.

This clonotype showed up just a few times. CDR3 in amino acids: CASSSLPGGPADTQYF. CDR3 sequence (DNA): TGTGCCAGCAGTTCTCTTCCGGGGGGGCCGGCAGATACGCAGTATTTT. This chain uses TRBV28 with TRBJ2-3; TRBD2 matches 8 bases. The CDR3 sequence is 16 residues long. The J segment lost 4 bases and the V segment lost 4 bases, leaving 10 bases of the junction unmatched. Germline CDR1 reads MDHEN; CDR2 reads SYDVKM.

This clonotype has a handful of counts. For the CDR3, the DNA is TGCAGTGCCCTAGGGGGGGGGAACACTGAAGCTTTCTTT. Translation gives CSALGGGNTEAFF. The chain is built from TRBV20-1 and TRBJ1-1, with D perhaps TRBD1 (6 bases). The CDR3 sequence is 13 residues long. The V gene's germline CDR1 is DFQATT and CDR2 SNEGSKA (reference sequence). Trimming shortened V by 6 bases and J by 1 base, and 12 bases separated the two germline ends.

A remark on this clonotype: The junction departs from the called germline gene at one end, perhaps through a read error. This rearrangement joins TRBV29-1 to TRBJ1-1; no definite D call. Germline CDR1 SQVTM, CDR2 ANQGSEA. The CDR3 is made up of 11 amino acids. CDR3 region: CSVVANTDAFF. In DNA, the CDR3 is TGCAGCGTTGTTGCGAACACTGATGCTTTCTTT.

This chain joins TRBV6-5 and TRBJ1-2; perhaps TRBD1 as D (5 bases). The length of the CDR3 is 14 residues. The ends were cut back, 3 bases at V and 1 base at J, with 9 bases in the middle. The germline CDR1 and CDR2 sequences are MNHEY and SVGAGI. CDR3 residues: CASSYQGINYGYTF. The CDR3 DNA follows: TGTGCCAGCAGTTATCAGGGAATTAACTATGGCTACACCTTC.

This clonotype was observed at least ten times. The chain carries TRBV7-2 and TRBJ2-5, with TRBD2 matching over 13 bases. The CDR3 contains 18 residues. The V segment lost 4 bases and the J segment 5 bases; nucleotides outside the gene matches: 13. Germline V lookup: CDR1 SGHTA, CDR2 FQGNSA. CDR3 bases: TGTGCCAGCAGCTCCGGGACTAGCGGGGTTACCTTCCGGGAGACCCAGTACTTC. Its translation: CASSSGTSGVTFRETQYF.

Comment on this clonotype: A much larger clone is a single base away; this may be a read error. The V gene is TRBV6-6, the J gene TRBJ2-1; possibly TRBD2 for D (5 bases). Germline lookup yields CDR1 MNHNY and CDR2 SVGAGI (reference sequence). The CDR3 is 14 amino acids. Trimming took 6 bases from V and 5 from J, leaving 14 bases between them. CDR3 region: CASRNEGRDNEQFF. The DNA of the CDR3 is TGTGCCAGCAGAAACGAGGGTAGGGACAATGAGCAGTTCTTC.

This clonotype was found a few times. This chain links TRBV7-8 with TRBJ1-1; D possibly corresponds to TRBD1 (6 bases). The V and J ends lost 0 bases and 3 bases respectively, with 11 bases between them. This CDR3 is built from 15 residues. Germline V gene lookup returns CDR1 SGHVS and CDR2 FQNEAQ. The CDR3 coding sequence is TGTGCCAGCAGCTTAGCGGGGGGCAGTGACACTGAAGCTTTCTTT. Translated, it gives CASSLAGGSDTEAFF.

This clonotype has just a few counts. The chain links TRBV6-2 or TRBV6-3 to TRBJ2-7; 9 bases line up with TRBD2. The germline V gene has CDR1 MNHEY and CDR2 SVGEGT. V lost 2 bases and J lost 5; bases outside the gene matches: 7. This CDR3 has 15 residues. The CDR3 DNA sequence: TGTGCCAGCAGTTACACCCGAGCGGGGGGCAACGAGCAGTACGTC. Its protein product is CASSYTRAGGNEQYV.

The chain joins TRBV15 to TRBJ2-3; D is unresolved. Trimming took off 0 bases at V and 4 bases at J, with 11 bases between the two ends. Germline CDR1 and CDR2: LNHNV and YYDKDF (reference sequence). The CDR3 covers 15 residues. CDR3 nucleotides: TGTGCCACCAGCAGAGAAAGCTTGGTCCCAGATACGCAGTATTTT. Protein sequence: CATSRESLVPDTQYF.

This rearrangement joins TRBV7-6 to TRBJ2-5, with a possible D match to TRBD1 (6 bases). CDR1 SGHVS and CDR2 FNYEAQ come from the germline V gene. The CDR3 contains 15 residues. V shed 5 bases and J shed 4 bases, with 17 bases lying between them. In DNA, the CDR3 is TGTGCCAGCAGCCCGAGCAGGGGAAAGGGAGAGACCCAGTACTTC. Its translation: CASSPSRGKGETQYF.

The chain couples TRBV7-9 to TRBJ1-2; 9 positions agree with TRBD1. Looked up from germline, CDR1 is SEHNR and CDR2 is FQNEAQ (reference sequence). Trimming cost V 5 bases and J 8 bases; bases outside gene matches: 6. The CDR3 length is 13 residues. CDR3 residues: CASSPQGAGGYTF. Here the CDR3 DNA reads TGTGCCAGCAGCCCACAGGGGGCTGGGGGCTACACCTTC.

The chain employs TRBV6-6 and TRBJ2-1; TRBD2 aligns across 8 bases. Trimming cost V 0 bases and J 14 bases; bases outside gene matches: 15. The CDR3 is 16 amino acids. Germline values: CDR1 MNHNY, CDR2 SVGAGI (reference sequence). CDR3 nucleotides: TGTGCCAGCAGTTACTCGATGGGACTAGGCTTACAAGCGGAGTTCTTC. Its translation is CASSYSMGLGLQAEFF.

The chain joins TRBV7-3 to TRBJ1-2; D gene ambiguous. The CDR3 runs to 17 residues. The germline CDR1 and CDR2 sequences are SGHTA and FQGTGA. The V end lost 1 base, the J end lost 5 bases, and 20 bases lay between the germline ends. CDR3 DNA: TGTGCCAGCAGCTTAATAGGGCCCTGGCAGGATCTTTATGGCTACACCTTC. It is translated as CASSLIGPWQDLYGYTF.

Ten or more counts support this clonotype. The chain couples TRBV7-2 to TRBJ1-1; the D gene is possibly TRBD1 (6 bases). Germline V gene data show CDR1 as SGHTA and CDR2 as FQGNSA. CDR3 length equals 16 residues. Between the trimmed V and J ends, which lost 5 bases and 2 bases, there was a span of 18 bases. In nucleotides, the CDR3 is TGTGCCAGCAGCGCCGGTGGGGGGCGTAGCAACACTGAAGCTTTCTTT. Encoded protein: CASSAGGGRSNTEAFF. Drawing the rest from reference TRBV7-2 and TRBJ1-1, the complete variable domain is GAGVSQSPSNKVTEKGKDVELRCDPISGHTALYWYRQSLGQGLEFLIYFQGNSAPDKSGLPSDRFSAERTGGSVSTLTIQRTQQEDSAVYLCASSAGGGRSNTEAFFGQGTRLTVV.

The chain recombines TRBV27 with TRBJ1-2; D perhaps matches TRBD1 (6 bases). The V gene lost 7 bases and the J gene lost 7 bases, with 16 bases spanning the gap. The CDR3 totals 13 residues. The germline V gene has CDR1 MNHEY and CDR2 SMNVEV (reference sequence). CDR3 nucleotide sequence: TGTGCCAGCACCGCTGGCAGGGGAGCTGGCTACACCTTC. It codes for CASTAGRGAGYTF.

The chain joins TRBV7-9 to TRBJ1-2, with no clear D. This CDR3 comprises 13 residues. In germline, CDR1 is SEHNR, CDR2 FQNEAQ (reference sequence). Trimming took off 4 bases at V and 8 bases at J, with 14 bases between the two ends. CDR3 DNA: TGTGCCAGCAGCTCACCAACCGGGGTGGGCTACACCTTC. It yields the protein CASSSPTGVGYTF.

The rearrangement links TRBV20-1 to TRBJ1-4, with D tentatively TRBD1 (5 bases). Trimming stripped 7 bases from V and 5 bases from J, with 17 bases between. The CDR3 spans 14 residues. The germline CDR1 and CDR2 sequences are DFQATT and SNEGSKA (reference sequence). The CDR3 spells CSVATGTQNEKLFF. The CDR3 DNA reads as TGCAGTGTAGCGACCGGGACCCAGAATGAAAAACTGTTTTTT.

The rearrangement uses TRBV20-1 and TRBJ1-2; the D gene is possibly TRBD1 (5 bases). The CDR3 is made up of 12 amino acids. V was shortened by 6 bases and J by 8 bases, with 16 bases between the two germline ends. Germline lookup yields CDR1 DFQATT and CDR2 SNEGSKA (reference sequence). Here the CDR3 reads CSADQGEHGYTF. The CDR3 DNA reads as TGCAGTGCCGACCAGGGTGAGCACGGCTACACCTTC.

The chain uses TRBV7-9 and TRBJ2-1; D possibly corresponds to TRBD1 (7 bases). V was pared by 5 bases and J by 12 bases, with 23 bases between. CDR1 and CDR2 from the germline V gene are SEHNR and FQNEAQ (reference sequence). This CDR3 is 15 amino acids long. CDR3 DNA sequence: TGTGCCAGCAGCGCAACCCTACTAGCCGGGACAGTGCAGTTCTTC. Translated, it gives CASSATLLAGTVQFF.

This clonotype was seen only a few times. J is TRBJ1-1 and V is TRBV3-1, with D possibly matching TRBD1 (5 bases). V was cut by 0 bases and J by 4 bases, with 12 bases left in between. CDR1 LGHDT and CDR2 YNNKEL come from the germline V gene (reference sequence). CDR3 length equals 15 residues. This CDR3 is CASSQEDIRITEAFF. CDR3 DNA sequence: TGTGCCAGCAGCCAAGAGGACATTAGGATCACTGAAGCTTTCTTT.

In nucleotides, the CDR3 is TGTGCCAGCAGCCCGCACCTCCGGGACAGGGCCGACTACGAGCAGTACGTC. It encodes CASSPHLRDRADYEQYV. V usage is TRBV28 and J usage is TRBJ2-7; 9 bases align to TRBD1. Germline CDR1 is MDHEN and CDR2 is SYDVKM. The CDR3 loop spans 17 amino acids. Trimming removed 6 bases from V and 3 bases from J; junction bases left unmatched: 15.

The genes are TRBV10-1 and TRBJ1-5; D is undetermined. V gave up 0 bases and J gave up 7 bases, with 7 bases separating them. Germline assignment: CDR1 WNHNN and CDR2 SYGVQD (reference sequence). The CDR3 sequence is 13 residues long. CDR3 residues: CASSESTGQPQHF. In DNA, the CDR3 is TGCGCCAGCAGTGAGTCGACGGGGCAGCCCCAGCATTTT.

This clonotype was observed a handful of times. This CDR3 reads CASSFNPGQGSNQPQHF. The CDR3 nucleotides read TGTGCCAGCAGCTTTAATCCGGGACAGGGGAGCAATCAGCCCCAGCATTTT. This rearrangement joins TRBV6-2 or TRBV6-3 to TRBJ1-5, with TRBD1 matching 10 bases. From germline, CDR1 is MNHEY and CDR2 SVGEGT. The length of the CDR3 is 17 residues. V gave up 6 bases and J gave up 1 base; unmatched junction bases: 9.